This is a list of T cell receptor beta chains from one sample in a study of identical twins. A single record per CDR3 protein comes from TCRdb applying MiXCR to the 5' RACE reads. In the table there are 500,000 to 600,000 distinct CDR3 sequences, under 25% of which are singletons. This sample also belongs to another study, concerning T cells expressing NK-cell markers.

Sequencing used CD4+ T cells sorted from blood. Receptors originate from a woman under 30 in good health. Both conserved end residues are part of each CDR3. Each record gives: CDR3 DNA, CDR3 protein, V gene, D gene, J gene, CDR3 length, clone size. A D gene is named only where the DNA matches it firmly. Rows give clone size only sometimes, using once, few, many, or a class for an expanded clone.

cdr3_nt: TGCAGTGCTAGCGGGGGGATAAGTCAGCCCCAGCATTTT
cdr3_aa: CSASGGISQPQHF
v_call: TRBV20-1
d_call: .
j_call: TRBJ1-5
cdr3_length: 13
clone_size: .

cdr3_nt: TGCGCCAGCAGCCAAGGGGGGGTTCATTACAATGAGCAGTTCTTC
cdr3_aa: CASSQGGVHYNEQFF
v_call: TRBV4-3
d_call: .
j_call: TRBJ2-1
cdr3_length: 15
clone_size: .

cdr3_nt: TGCGCCAGCAGCGAGGGGAGTTCCTACGAGCAGTACTTC
cdr3_aa: CASSEGSSYEQYF
v_call: TRBV5-1
d_call: .
j_call: TRBJ2-7
cdr3_length: 13
clone_size: .

cdr3_nt: TGCGCCAGCAGCCTCCTACTAGCGGGTCAATTGGGGAATGAGCAGTTCTTC
cdr3_aa: CASSLLLAGQLGNEQFF
v_call: TRBV4-3
d_call: TRBD2
j_call: TRBJ2-1
cdr3_length: 17
clone_size: once

cdr3_nt: TGTGCCAGCAGAATACAGGGGGATCAGCCCCAGCATTTT
cdr3_aa: CASRIQGDQPQHF
v_call: TRBV12-3/TRBV12-4
d_call: TRBD1
j_call: TRBJ1-5
cdr3_length: 13
clone_size: .

cdr3_nt: TGTGCCAGCAGCTCCCGGACTAGCGGGAGGGTATACGAGCAGTACTTC
cdr3_aa: CASSSRTSGRVYEQYF
v_call: TRBV7-2
d_call: TRBD2
j_call: TRBJ2-7
cdr3_length: 16
clone_size: few

cdr3_nt: TGTGCCAGCAGTCTCGACAGTCGGTCCTACTATGAGCAGTTCTTC
cdr3_aa: CASSLDSRSYYEQFF
v_call: TRBV2
d_call: .
j_call: TRBJ2-1
cdr3_length: 15
clone_size: few

cdr3_nt: TGCAGTGCCAGAGGGACTAGCGGGAGTCTCGGGGTTGAGCAGTTCTTC
cdr3_aa: CSARGTSGSLGVEQFF
v_call: TRBV20-1
d_call: TRBD2
j_call: TRBJ2-1
cdr3_length: 16
clone_size: .

cdr3_nt: TGTGCCAGCGCCGGGACCAATGAAGCTAACTATGGCTACACCTTC
cdr3_aa: CASAGTNEANYGYTF
v_call: TRBV6-2/TRBV6-3
d_call: .
j_call: TRBJ1-2
cdr3_length: 15
clone_size: .

cdr3_nt: TGCAGCGTTGATCCGGAGGGCGTTGTTCCTGAAGCTTTCTTT
cdr3_aa: CSVDPEGVVPEAFF
v_call: TRBV29-1
d_call: .
j_call: TRBJ1-1
cdr3_length: 14
clone_size: .

cdr3_nt: TGTGCCAGCAGACGGGAGGGATACAATGAGCAGTTCTTC
cdr3_aa: CASRREGYNEQFF
v_call: TRBV6-2/TRBV6-3
d_call: TRBD2
j_call: TRBJ2-1
cdr3_length: 13
clone_size: .

cdr3_nt: TGTGCCATCAGCCAGGACACCTCCTACGAGCAGTACTTC
cdr3_aa: CAISQDTSYEQYF
v_call: TRBV10-3
d_call: .
j_call: TRBJ2-7
cdr3_length: 13
clone_size: .

cdr3_nt: TGCGCCAGCAGCGGACGAACCACCACAGACGCTGAGCAGTTCTTC
cdr3_aa: CASSGRTTTDAEQFF
v_call: TRBV4-3
d_call: .
j_call: TRBJ2-1
cdr3_length: 15
clone_size: many

cdr3_nt: TGCAGTGCTCCAGACCCCAACCAAGAGACCCAGTACTTC
cdr3_aa: CSAPDPNQETQYF
v_call: TRBV20-1
d_call: .
j_call: TRBJ2-5
cdr3_length: 13
clone_size: few

cdr3_nt: TGCAGTGCTAGGGTCGCTCCGGGAACCTACGAGCAGTACTTC
cdr3_aa: CSARVAPGTYEQYF
v_call: TRBV20-1
d_call: .
j_call: TRBJ2-7
cdr3_length: 14
clone_size: once

cdr3_nt: TGTGCCTCCAGCGCCGGGACTAGCGGATCGAACACCGGGGAGCTGTTTTTT
cdr3_aa: CASSAGTSGSNTGELFF
v_call: TRBV12-3/TRBV12-4
d_call: TRBD2
j_call: TRBJ2-2
cdr3_length: 17
clone_size: .

cdr3_nt: TGTGCCACCAGCAGAGTGGACGGGAGAAGCTATGGCTACACCTTC
cdr3_aa: CATSRVDGRSYGYTF
v_call: TRBV15
d_call: .
j_call: TRBJ1-2
cdr3_length: 15
clone_size: few

cdr3_nt: TGTGCCAGCAGCCCCGCCGGCACTGAAGCTTTCTTT
cdr3_aa: CASSPAGTEAFF
v_call: TRBV9
d_call: .
j_call: TRBJ1-1
cdr3_length: 12
clone_size: many

cdr3_nt: TGTGCTAGCAGCCCGGGACAGGGGTATGGGGCCAACGTCCTGACTTTC
cdr3_aa: CASSPGQGYGANVLTF
v_call: TRBV7-7
d_call: TRBD1
j_call: TRBJ2-6
cdr3_length: 16
clone_size: many

cdr3_nt: TGCAGTGCTAGAAAGACAGGGACCTCCTACGAGCAGTACTTC
cdr3_aa: CSARKTGTSYEQYF
v_call: TRBV20-1
d_call: TRBD1
j_call: TRBJ2-7
cdr3_length: 14
clone_size: .

cdr3_nt: TGTGCCAGCAGCCGGGACACTGGCAGCGCTGAGCAGTTCTTC
cdr3_aa: CASSRDTGSAEQFF
v_call: TRBV3-1
d_call: .
j_call: TRBJ2-1
cdr3_length: 14
clone_size: few

cdr3_nt: TGTGCCACTTCGAGTGGAAACACCATATATTTT
cdr3_aa: CATSSGNTIYF
v_call: TRBV10-3
d_call: .
j_call: TRBJ1-3
cdr3_length: 11
clone_size: .

cdr3_nt: TGTGCTAGTGGTTTCCAGACTAACTACGAGCAGTACTTC
cdr3_aa: CASGFQTNYEQYF
v_call: TRBV12-5
d_call: .
j_call: TRBJ2-7
cdr3_length: 13
clone_size: few

cdr3_nt: TGTGCCAGCAGTTTAGATGGGGTTTTACCCTACGAGCAGTACTTC
cdr3_aa: CASSLDGVLPYEQYF
v_call: TRBV12-3/TRBV12-4
d_call: .
j_call: TRBJ2-7
cdr3_length: 15
clone_size: .

cdr3_nt: TGTGCCAGCAGCCAATCGGGGGACCAGTACTTC
cdr3_aa: CASSQSGDQYF
v_call: TRBV2
d_call: .
j_call: TRBJ2-5
cdr3_length: 11
clone_size: .

cdr3_nt: TGCGCCAGCAGCCCCTACCCGGGCCCCAGAGAGACCCAGTACTTC
cdr3_aa: CASSPYPGPRETQYF
v_call: TRBV5-1
d_call: .
j_call: TRBJ2-5
cdr3_length: 15
clone_size: few

cdr3_nt: TGTGCCACCAGTGATTTCGACAGGGGTGATCAGCCCCAGCATTTT
cdr3_aa: CATSDFDRGDQPQHF
v_call: TRBV24-1
d_call: TRBD1
j_call: TRBJ1-5
cdr3_length: 15
clone_size: few

cdr3_nt: TGTGCCAGCAGCGAGACTAAGACGACTACGCAGTATTTT
cdr3_aa: CASSETKTTTQYF
v_call: TRBV7-2
d_call: .
j_call: TRBJ2-3
cdr3_length: 13
clone_size: few

cdr3_nt: TGTGCCAGCAGCCAACTCGTAGGCGAGCAGTACTTC
cdr3_aa: CASSQLVGEQYF
v_call: TRBV3-1
d_call: .
j_call: TRBJ2-7
cdr3_length: 12
clone_size: .

cdr3_nt: TGTGCCAGCAGTTTAAGGGTTACTAGCGACTACGAGCAGTACTTC
cdr3_aa: CASSLRVTSDYEQYF
v_call: TRBV12-3/TRBV12-4
d_call: TRBD2
j_call: TRBJ2-7
cdr3_length: 15
clone_size: many

cdr3_nt: TGTGCCAGCAGGGTTGGTAGGTCCTACAATGAGCAGTTCTTC
cdr3_aa: CASRVGRSYNEQFF
v_call: TRBV7-8
d_call: .
j_call: TRBJ2-1
cdr3_length: 14
clone_size: .

cdr3_nt: TGTGCCAGCAGCCTTGACCAGGACACTGAAGCTTTCTTT
cdr3_aa: CASSLDQDTEAFF
v_call: TRBV9
d_call: .
j_call: TRBJ1-1
cdr3_length: 13
clone_size: few

cdr3_nt: TGTGCCAGCAGCCTCCGTGGCAGGTCAGACGAGCAGTACTTC
cdr3_aa: CASSLRGRSDEQYF
v_call: TRBV3-1
d_call: .
j_call: TRBJ2-7
cdr3_length: 14
clone_size: .

cdr3_nt: TGTGCCAGCAGTTACACCGGGACTAGCGGGGAGACCCAGTACTTC
cdr3_aa: CASSYTGTSGETQYF
v_call: TRBV6-5
d_call: TRBD2
j_call: TRBJ2-5
cdr3_length: 15
clone_size: many

cdr3_nt: TGTGCCAGCAGTTACTCTGGGACTAGGAACAATGAGCAGTTCTTC
cdr3_aa: CASSYSGTRNNEQFF
v_call: TRBV6-5
d_call: TRBD2
j_call: TRBJ2-1
cdr3_length: 15
clone_size: few

cdr3_nt: TGTGCCAGCAGTTACTCTGGAGGAGTGAGCACTGAAGCTTTCTTT
cdr3_aa: CASSYSGGVSTEAFF
v_call: TRBV6-5
d_call: .
j_call: TRBJ1-1
cdr3_length: 15
clone_size: few

cdr3_nt: .
cdr3_aa: CASSFGQGANLF
v_call: TRBV12-3/TRBV12-4
d_call: .
j_call: TRBJ1-1
cdr3_length: 12
clone_size: few

cdr3_nt: TGTGCCAGCAGCGAAGGACAGGGCGACTATGGCTACACCTTC
cdr3_aa: CASSEGQGDYGYTF
v_call: TRBV3-1
d_call: TRBD1
j_call: TRBJ1-2
cdr3_length: 14
clone_size: .

cdr3_nt: TGTGCCACCAGCAGACCAAGGAGGGTCGATGAGCAGTTCTTC
cdr3_aa: CATSRPRRVDEQFF
v_call: TRBV15
d_call: .
j_call: TRBJ2-1
cdr3_length: 14
clone_size: few

cdr3_nt: TGTGCCAGCTCACCTAATATTTACGGATACAATGAGCAGTTCTTC
cdr3_aa: CASSPNIYGYNEQFF
v_call: TRBV18
d_call: .
j_call: TRBJ2-1
cdr3_length: 15
clone_size: .

cdr3_nt: TGTGCCAGCAGTTTAAGCCGGGACAGGGGGGGGTTCTTC
cdr3_aa: CASSLSRDRGGFF
v_call: TRBV12-3/TRBV12-4
d_call: TRBD1
j_call: TRBJ2-1
cdr3_length: 13
clone_size: .

cdr3_nt: TGTGCCAGCAGCTTAGCGCGCTCGGGCGGTGAGCAGTTCTTC
cdr3_aa: CASSLARSGGEQFF
v_call: TRBV7-2
d_call: .
j_call: TRBJ2-1
cdr3_length: 14
clone_size: .

cdr3_nt: TGTGCCAGCAGCTTATCTGTTGTTCATGGCTACACCTTC
cdr3_aa: CASSLSVVHGYTF
v_call: TRBV7-9
d_call: .
j_call: TRBJ1-2
cdr3_length: 13
clone_size: .

cdr3_nt: TGTGCCAGCAGCGTTCACGGGACTGAAGAGACCCAGTACTTC
cdr3_aa: CASSVHGTEETQYF
v_call: TRBV9
d_call: .
j_call: TRBJ2-5
cdr3_length: 14
clone_size: .

cdr3_nt: TGTGCCAGCAGCGCCGGACTAGCGGCCACAGATACGCAGTATTTT
cdr3_aa: CASSAGLAATDTQYF
v_call: TRBV9
d_call: TRBD2
j_call: TRBJ2-3
cdr3_length: 15
clone_size: .

cdr3_nt: TGCAGTGCTAGAGGGGCCCCAAATCCCTACGAGCAGTACTTC
cdr3_aa: CSARGAPNPYEQYF
v_call: TRBV20-1
d_call: .
j_call: TRBJ2-7
cdr3_length: 14
clone_size: few

cdr3_nt: TGTGCCATCAGTGAGCGCTCAGATACGCAGTATTTT
cdr3_aa: CAISERSDTQYF
v_call: TRBV10-3
d_call: .
j_call: TRBJ2-3
cdr3_length: 12
clone_size: few

cdr3_nt: TGCGCCAGCAGCGAAGGGGGTACTATTGAAGAGACCCAGTACTTC
cdr3_aa: CASSEGGTIEETQYF
v_call: TRBV4-1
d_call: .
j_call: TRBJ2-5
cdr3_length: 15
clone_size: few

cdr3_nt: TGTGCCAGCAGTGAAGTTTCAGGGGACATTCAGTACTTC
cdr3_aa: CASSEVSGDIQYF
v_call: TRBV6-1
d_call: .
j_call: TRBJ2-4
cdr3_length: 13
clone_size: .

cdr3_nt: TGTGCCAGCAGCCATGGCGGAGTACGGAATGAGCAGTTCTTC
cdr3_aa: CASSHGGVRNEQFF
v_call: TRBV7-2
d_call: .
j_call: TRBJ2-1
cdr3_length: 14
clone_size: few

cdr3_nt: TGCAGTGCCACAGACAGAAGAAATCAGCCCCAGCATTTT
cdr3_aa: CSATDRRNQPQHF
v_call: TRBV20-1
d_call: .
j_call: TRBJ1-5
cdr3_length: 13
clone_size: few

cdr3_nt: TGTGCCAGCAGCTTAAGACACGGATACTCTGGAAACACCATATATTTT
cdr3_aa: CASSLRHGYSGNTIYF
v_call: TRBV11-3
d_call: .
j_call: TRBJ1-3
cdr3_length: 16
clone_size: .

cdr3_nt: TGTGCCAGCTCACCATCTTCGGGGGATACGCAGTATTTT
cdr3_aa: CASSPSSGDTQYF
v_call: TRBV18
d_call: .
j_call: TRBJ2-3
cdr3_length: 13
clone_size: .

cdr3_nt: TGTGCCAGCAGCGCCCTTGCCGGGACTAGCGGGCGGTACAATGAGCAGTTCTTC
cdr3_aa: CASSALAGTSGRYNEQFF
v_call: TRBV9
d_call: TRBD2
j_call: TRBJ2-1
cdr3_length: 18
clone_size: few

cdr3_nt: TGCAGTGCTAGTTTACCCGGTAGCTACGAGCAGTACTTC
cdr3_aa: CSASLPGSYEQYF
v_call: TRBV20-1
d_call: .
j_call: TRBJ2-7
cdr3_length: 13
clone_size: few

cdr3_nt: TGCAGTGCTCTGAGGACGGTCATGAACACTGAAGCTTTCTTT
cdr3_aa: CSALRTVMNTEAFF
v_call: TRBV20-1
d_call: .
j_call: TRBJ1-1
cdr3_length: 14
clone_size: .

cdr3_nt: TGTGCCAGCAGGAGGGACAGGGGCAATGAGCAGTTCTTC
cdr3_aa: CASRRDRGNEQFF
v_call: TRBV12-3/TRBV12-4
d_call: TRBD1
j_call: TRBJ2-1
cdr3_length: 13
clone_size: many

cdr3_nt: TGTGCCAGCAGGTATCTCCCGGGACATCGGTCTTTCTTT
cdr3_aa: CASRYLPGHRSFF
v_call: TRBV12-3/TRBV12-4
d_call: .
j_call: TRBJ1-1
cdr3_length: 13
clone_size: few

cdr3_nt: TGTGCCAGCAGCCCAGGACAGGGGCCGGATACGCAGTATTTT
cdr3_aa: CASSPGQGPDTQYF
v_call: TRBV9
d_call: TRBD1
j_call: TRBJ2-3
cdr3_length: 14
clone_size: .

cdr3_nt: TGTGCCAGCAGCTCGGTAGCGGGGAAGGGCCGTTCCTACGAGCAGTACTTC
cdr3_aa: CASSSVAGKGRSYEQYF
v_call: TRBV11-2
d_call: TRBD2
j_call: TRBJ2-7
cdr3_length: 17
clone_size: .